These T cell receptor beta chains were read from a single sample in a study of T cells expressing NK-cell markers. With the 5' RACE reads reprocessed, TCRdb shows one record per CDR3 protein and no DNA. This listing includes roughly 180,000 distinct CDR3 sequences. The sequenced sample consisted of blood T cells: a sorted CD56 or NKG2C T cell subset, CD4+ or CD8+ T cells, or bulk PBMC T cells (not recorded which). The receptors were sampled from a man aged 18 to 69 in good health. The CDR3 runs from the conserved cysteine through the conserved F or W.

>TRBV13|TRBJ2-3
CASSQQGLSDTQYF
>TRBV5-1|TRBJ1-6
CASSLEGTGSSYNSPLHF
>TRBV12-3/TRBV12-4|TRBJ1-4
CASSLVGGPVKLFF
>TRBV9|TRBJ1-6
CASSINRDAGRYSPLHF
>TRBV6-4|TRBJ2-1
CATKSGAEGNEQFF
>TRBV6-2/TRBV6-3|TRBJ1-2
CASSYGLNYGYTF
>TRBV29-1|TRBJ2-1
CSVESLGMGEQFF
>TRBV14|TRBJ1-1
CASRALMAHTEAFF
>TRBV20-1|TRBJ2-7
CSASTEAAPYEQYF
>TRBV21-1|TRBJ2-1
CASSLIRDLGYNEQFF
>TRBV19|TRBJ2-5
CASSTSGGKGVYQETQYF
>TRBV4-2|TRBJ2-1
CASSPLLDRHIYNEQFF
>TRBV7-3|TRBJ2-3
CASSTGIAGLSTDTQYF
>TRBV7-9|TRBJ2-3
CASSSKRWPDTQYF
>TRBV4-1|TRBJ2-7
CASSQEEWGNDEQYF
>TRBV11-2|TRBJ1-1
CASSLDTEIITEAFF
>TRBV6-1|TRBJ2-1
CASSPVTSGDYNEQFF
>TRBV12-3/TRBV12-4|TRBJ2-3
CASKSRFWVTDTQYF
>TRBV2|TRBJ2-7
CASSKARDRAVVEQYF
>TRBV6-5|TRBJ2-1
CASSYFGGSGYNEQFF
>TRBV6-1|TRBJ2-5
CASSIAGLQETQYF
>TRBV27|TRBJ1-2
CAARREGAGYGYTF
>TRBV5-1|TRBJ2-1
CASSLFVTDTYNEQFF
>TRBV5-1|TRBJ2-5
CASRYQTGYSAEGWAQYF
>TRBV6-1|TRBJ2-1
CASGSGRSYNEQFF
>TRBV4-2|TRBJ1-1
CASSHRGADTEAFF
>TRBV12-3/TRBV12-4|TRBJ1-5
CASSLKWTALSNQPQHF
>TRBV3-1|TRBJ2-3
CASSQEPSGTGKDTQYF
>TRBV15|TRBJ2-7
CATRGTGVSYEQYF